A selection of T cell receptor beta chains follows, all from one sample in a study of spatial heterogeneity in lung cancer. TCRdb reprocessed the 5' RACE reads with MiXCR, giving one entry per CDR3 protein. The data show roughly 48,000 distinct CDR3 sequences, with about 12% seen just once and around 42% held by the top ten. Material: PBMCs, obtained at surgery. The receptors shown here come from a female donor with early-stage non-small cell lung cancer. Each CDR3 is given with its conserved first and last residue. D genes are given only for firm matches. A clone size is listed for some rows: how often the clone was seen (once, few, many), or a class if it is expanded.

TRBV28,-,TRBJ1-2,few,TGTGCCAGCAGTTCCCCGGGAGGGCAAGGCTATGGCTACACCTTC,CASSSPGGQGYGYTF
TRBV6-2/TRBV6-3,TRBD1,TRBJ2-7,-,TGTGCCAGCAGTCGGGGACAGGCAACCTACGAGCAGTACTTC,CASSRGQATYEQYF
TRBV5-1,-,TRBJ2-2,many,TGCGCCAGCCTAGCCGGGACCACGGGCACCGGGGAGCTGTTTTTT,CASLAGTTGTGELFF
TRBV7-2,-,TRBJ2-1,-,TGTGCCAGCTCCCAAAGGGGCCGCGGGGAGTTCTTC,CASSQRGRGEFF
TRBV5-4,-,TRBJ2-7,-,TGTGCCAGCAGCACGGAGACCCAATCAGAGCAGTACTTC,CASSTETQSEQYF
TRBV6-6,TRBD2,TRBJ2-7,once,TGTGCCAGCAGTTACGGCGGTAGCGGGGGATACGAGCAGTACTTC,CASSYGGSGGYEQYF
TRBV5-1,TRBD1,TRBJ1-2,-,TGCGCCAACAGCCCCGTGAGCCGGGACAGGGTTTTACACTATGGCTACACCTTC,CANSPVSRDRVLHYGYTF
TRBV11-2,-,TRBJ1-1,few,TGTGCCAGCAGCTTATGGTCCAGGGGCACTGAAGCTTTCTTT,CASSLWSRGTEAFF
TRBV21-1,-,TRBJ1-6,many,TGTGCCAGCAGTTTAAATTCACCCCTCCACTTT,CASSLNSPLHF
TRBV20-1,TRBD1,TRBJ1-6,-,TGCAGTGCTTCACGGCCGGGACAGGTACTTCCGAATTCACCCCTCCACTTT,CSASRPGQVLPNSPLHF
TRBV5-1,TRBD2,TRBJ2-7,-,TGCGCCAGCAGCCCGGGGGGTCGGGGGTCCTACGAGCAGTACTTC,CASSPGGRGSYEQYF
TRBV7-2,-,TRBJ2-2,few,TGTGCCAGCAGCCTAGTCCTACAGGGAACGGGCGGGGAGCTGTTTTTT,CASSLVLQGTGGELFF
TRBV5-1,TRBD1,TRBJ2-5,-,TGCGCCAGCAGCTTGGGTTCTAGGGGGCGCGAGGAGACCCAGTACTTC,CASSLGSRGREETQYF
TRBV7-2,-,TRBJ2-7,few,TGTGCCAGCAGCTTGACCTGGGACTCCTACGAGCAGTACTTC,CASSLTWDSYEQYF
TRBV5-8,-,TRBJ2-3,many,TGTGCCAGCCGCCGTCACGAAATCAGCACAGATACGCAGTATTTT,CASRRHEISTDTQYF
TRBV4-2,-,TRBJ2-3,few,TGTGCCAGCAGCCAAGATGCGGCGACAGATACGCAGTATTTT,CASSQDAATDTQYF
TRBV20-1,-,TRBJ2-3,few,TGCAGTGCTAGGGGGGAGAGCACAGATACGCAGTATTTT,CSARGESTDTQYF
TRBV15,-,TRBJ2-1,many,TGTGCCACCAGCGCATTCAATGAGCAGTTCTTC,CATSAFNEQFF
TRBV28,-,TRBJ2-2,many,TGTGCCAGCAGTTTAGGGCAGGCGAACACCGGGGAGCTGTTTTTT,CASSLGQANTGELFF
TRBV11-2,TRBD2,TRBJ2-7,few,TGTGCCAGCAGCTCGGCCCTAGCGGGGGGAAGCTCCTACGAGCAGTACTTC,CASSSALAGGSSYEQYF
TRBV4-3,TRBD2,TRBJ2-3,-,TGCGCCAGCAGCCAAGGAGGTCGGCGTGCTAGCGGGGGCACAGATACGCAGTATTTT,CASSQGGRRASGGTDTQYF
TRBV5-1,-,TRBJ1-2,many,TGCGCCAGCACCCAGCTCCCGGACGGAAACTATGGCTACACCTTC,CASTQLPDGNYGYTF
TRBV12-5,TRBD1,TRBJ1-2,-,TGTGCTAGTGGTTTGGACAGGGGTGAAGGCTACACCTTC,CASGLDRGEGYTF
TRBV20-1,-,TRBJ1-1,-,TGCAGTGCTAGTTACTCGCGGGAAGCTTTCTTT,CSASYSREAFF
TRBV7-2,-,TRBJ2-1,many,TGTGCCAGCAGCTTAGTAGGGGGGGCTGATGAGCAGTTCTTC,CASSLVGGADEQFF
TRBV15,-,TRBJ1-1,few,TGTGCCACCAGCAGAGATACAGGGAACACTGAAGCTTTCTTT,CATSRDTGNTEAFF
TRBV6-5,TRBD2,TRBJ2-3,-,TGTGCCAGCTCTCCCTCGGGGGGGCACGGTACGCAGTATTTT,CASSPSGGHGTQYF
TRBV5-4,-,TRBJ1-2,-,TGTGCCAGCAGCCCCAGGAGGGCGCGGAGCTATGGCTACACCTTC,CASSPRRARSYGYTF
TRBV11-3,-,TRBJ1-3,once,TGTGCCAGCAGCCCAAAGGGTGAAAACACCATATATTTT,CASSPKGENTIYF
TRBV5-1,TRBD2,TRBJ2-7,-,TGCGCCAGCAGTTCTAGCGGGGGAATCAGCTCCTACGAGCAGTACTTC,CASSSSGGISSYEQYF
TRBV6-5,-,TRBJ1-1,-,TGTGCCAGCAGTTACGGGGCAGGGTTGAACACTGAAGCTTTCTTT,CASSYGAGLNTEAFF
TRBV29-1,-,TRBJ2-5,-,TGCAGCGCCGGACTCCAAGAGACCCAGTACTTC,CSAGLQETQYF